This T cell receptor (beta chain) was sequenced during a study of T cells in Graves' hyperthyroidism and ophthalmopathy. This clonotype was observed many times. Its target is not known. TCR beta CDR3 regions were amplified from RNA. RT-PCR in the first round (using the HTBI primer set) targeted the TCR CDR3. MiXCR, run by TCRdb on the multiplex PCR reads, gives a single entry per CDR3 protein. Here the sample spans hundreds of thousands of distinct CDR3 sequences, about 14% being singletons. Findings of the study overall: From stable hyperthyroidism, ophthalmopathy was set apart by a 13 V-J model. In the blood, most expanded thyroid clonotypes above 0.001 appeared as well.

Hyperthyroidism in the patients, aged 18 to 65, was newly diagnosed and under 2 months in duration. Exclusion of a patient resulted from uncontrolled infection, other autoimmune disease, pregnancy or lactation. Input material: blood. The TCR comes from a woman aged 25 to 45 with Graves' hyperthyroidism.

CDR3 amino acids: CSASPPRGAGTEAFF. The CDR3 nucleotides read TGCAGTGCTAGCCCACCTCGGGGGGCGGGTACTGAAGCTTTCTTT. The V and J genes are TRBV20-1 and TRBJ1-1; D might be TRBD1 (6 bases). The CDR3 length is 15 residues. The V gene lost 3 bases and the J gene lost 5 bases, with 19 bases spanning the gap. Per the germline V gene, CDR1 is DFQATT and CDR2 is SNEGSKA (reference sequence).